The rows below give T cell receptor beta chains drawn from one sample of a study of PD-1 blockade in classical Hodgkin lymphoma. TCRdb keeps only in-frame clones here, not all; method: immunoSEQ multiplex PCR. The sample includes about 84,000 clones, roughly 90% seen only once; the top ten take about 20%. Sequencing used peripheral blood mononuclear cells (PBMCs), obtained at baseline. These TCRs come from a human donor with classical Hodgkin lymphoma. Each CDR3 is given with its conserved first and last residue. The order of the fields is clone size, D gene, V gene, J gene, CDR3 protein, CDR3 DNA. D genes are given only for firm matches. Not all rows give a size; the values are once, few, many and, for expanded clones, a class.

many	.	TRBV6-1	TRBJ1-2	CASSLFQLSIGGYTF	TGTGCCAGCAGTCTCTTTCAGCTCTCAATCGGGGGCTACACCTTC
.	TRBD2	TRBV19	TRBJ2-7	CASRKGLAGVNEQYF	TGTGCCAGTAGAAAGGGACTAGCGGGAGTAAACGAGCAGTACTTC
.	TRBD1	TRBV5-4	TRBJ2-3	CASSSGQGSDTQYF	TGTGCCAGCAGCTCGGGACAGGGGTCAGATACGCAGTATTTT
.	TRBD2	TRBV5-1	TRBJ2-3	CASSPTGLAGGADTQYF	TGCGCCAGCAGCCCGACCGGACTAGCGGGAGGAGCAGATACGCAGTATTTT
.	.	TRBV7-4	TRBJ1-1	CASSIISPPHEAFF	TGTGCCAGCAGCATAATTTCCCCCCCACATGAAGCTTTCTTT
.	.	TRBV11-2	TRBJ2-7	CASRRGGFEQYF	TGTGCCAGCAGAAGAGGGGGTTTCGAGCAGTACTTC
.	.	TRBV20-1	TRBJ1-2	CSATGYTF	TGCAGTGCGACCGGCTACACCTTC
.	.	TRBV15	TRBJ1-3	CATSDRRGSGNTIYF	TGTGCCACCAGCGACCGCAGAGGATCTGGAAACACCATATATTTT
.	.	TRBV18	TRBJ1-4	CASSHGQKGEKLFF	TGTGCCAGCTCACATGGACAGAAGGGTGAAAAACTGTTTTTT
.	TRBD1	TRBV6-5	TRBJ1-1	CASSYSGQATTEAFF	TGTGCCAGCAGTTACTCGGGACAGGCGACAACTGAAGCTTTCTTT
.	TRBD1	TRBV7-9	TRBJ1-2	CASSSLRQGTGYTF	TGTGCCAGCAGCTCACTACGACAGGGAACTGGCTACACCTTC
.	TRBD2	TRBV18	TRBJ2-7	CASSRGGSYEQYF	TGTGCCAGCTCGCGGGGGGGATCCTACGAGCAGTACTTC
.	.	TRBV28	TRBJ2-1	CASSFPPAGVSYNEQFF	TGTGCCAGCAGTTTCCCCCCCGCGGGTGTCTCCTACAATGAGCAGTTCTTC
.	.	TRBV7-2	TRBJ1-1	CASSLYERTEAFF	TGTGCCAGCAGCTTATATGAGAGGACTGAAGCTTTCTTT
.	TRBD2	TRBV28	TRBJ2-7	CASSRGLAGVYEQYF	TGTGCCAGCAGTCGTGGACTAGCGGGAGTGTACGAGCAGTACTTC
.	TRBD2	TRBV5-1	TRBJ2-2	CASRLTGGTGELFF	TGCGCCAGCAGACTAACGGGGGGTACCGGGGAGCTGTTTTTT
.	.	TRBV5-1	TRBJ1-5	CASSSGEASNQPQHF	TGCGCCAGCAGCTCCGGAGAAGCTAGCAATCAGCCCCAGCATTTT
.	.	TRBV5-4	TRBJ2-7	CASSLAGRGKQYF	TGTGCCAGCAGCTTGGCCGGTCGGGGAAAGCAGTACTTC
.	.	TRBV18	TRBJ2-7	CASSRGDGIMDEQYF	TGTGCCAGCTCGCGCGGGGACGGGATAATGGATGAGCAGTACTTC
.	.	TRBV6-6	TRBJ1-3	CASSYSVQGNTIYF	TGTGCCAGCAGTTACTCTGTCCAGGGAAACACCATATATTTT
.	.	TRBV6-5	TRBJ1-3	CASQLRGVANTIYF	TGTGCCAGTCAATTGAGAGGGGTGGCAAACACCATATATTTT
.	.	TRBV7-2	TRBJ1-2	CASSPAHRVEGYTF	TGTGCCAGCAGCCCGGCCCACAGGGTAGAAGGCTACACCTTC
.	TRBD1	TRBV18	TRBJ1-2	CASSPLPPDRDGYTF	TGTGCCAGCTCACCCCTCCCCCCGGACAGGGATGGCTACACCTTC
.	TRBD2	TRBV19	TRBJ2-1	CASTPGGSFYNEQFF	TGTGCCAGTACCCCCGGGGGGAGCTTTTACAATGAGCAGTTCTTC
.	.	TRBV6-5	TRBJ1-1	CASSYSSGPWTEAFF	TGTGCCAGCAGTTACTCGTCCGGCCCGTGGACTGAAGCTTTCTTT
.	TRBD2	TRBV7-9	TRBJ2-1	CASSLKLAPYYNEQFF	TGTGCCAGCAGCTTAAAACTAGCGCCTTACTACAATGAGCAGTTCTTC
.	TRBD1	TRBV4-2	TRBJ1-3	CASSHTGTGGRSGNTIYF	TGTGCCAGCAGCCACACCGGGACAGGGGGCCGCTCTGGAAACACCATATATTTT
.	.	TRBV5-4	TRBJ1-3	CASSLGGSSGNTIYF	TGTGCCAGCAGCTTGGGGGGTAGCTCTGGAAACACCATATATTTT
.	.	TRBV6-1	TRBJ2-3	CASSEAGGTSTDTQYF	TGTGCCAGCAGTGAAGCAGGCGGGACTAGCACAGATACGCAGTATTTT
.	.	TRBV7-6	TRBJ2-2	CASSLQLGGKGTGELFF	TGTGCCAGCAGCTTACAACTTGGAGGGAAGGGCACCGGGGAGCTGTTTTTT
.	.	TRBV5-8	TRBJ2-1	CASIRVLVYEQFF	TGTGCCAGCATAAGAGTATTGGTGTATGAGCAGTTCTTC
.	.	TRBV10-2	TRBJ2-5	CATRGGRMSGRLETQYF	TGCGCCACCAGGGGGGGACGTATGAGCGGGAGATTGGAGACCCAGTACTTC
.	TRBD2	TRBV5-1	TRBJ2-1	CASSLWVAGGGGEQFF	TGCGCCAGCAGCTTGTGGGTAGCGGGAGGAGGAGGGGAGCAGTTCTTC
.	TRBD2	TRBV4-1	TRBJ2-3	CASSPTGTSGLGTDTQYF	TGCGCCAGCAGCCCCACCGGGACTAGCGGCCTAGGGACAGATACGCAGTATTTT
.	TRBD1	TRBV18	TRBJ1-1	CASSPPGTASTGAEAFF	TGTGCCAGCTCACCACCCGGGACAGCCTCTACCGGGGCTGAAGCTTTCTTT
.	TRBD1	TRBV10-1	TRBJ2-7	CASSRLDRTYEQYF	TGCGCCAGTTCCCGCCTGGACAGGACCTACGAGCAGTACTTC
.	.	TRBV19	TRBJ1-5	CASSLRSQPQHF	TGTGCCAGTAGTCTCCGTAGTCAGCCCCAGCATTTT
once	TRBD1	TRBV5-4	TRBJ2-4	CASSVWGTGIIQYF	TGTGCCAGCAGCGTGTGGGGGACAGGGATCATTCAGTACTTC
few	TRBD2	TRBV15	TRBJ2-7	CATSAATSGRDEQYF	TGTGCCACCAGCGCCGCGACTAGCGGGAGGGACGAGCAGTACTTC
.	TRBD1	TRBV29-1	TRBJ2-2	CSVESGGYTGELFF	TGCAGCGTTGAGTCAGGGGGCTACACCGGGGAGCTGTTTTTT
few	TRBD1	TRBV4-1	TRBJ1-2	CASSQDDRATYGYTF	TGCGCCAGCAGCCAAGATGACAGGGCGACCTATGGCTACACCTTC
.	.	TRBV2	TRBJ1-4	CASSKPGPEGEKLFF	TGTGCCAGCAGTAAGCCGGGCCCTGAGGGAGAAAAACTGTTTTTT
.	TRBD2	TRBV29-1	TRBJ2-1	CSVEGGVAGVNEQFF	TGCAGCGTTGAGGGTGGAGTAGCGGGAGTGAACGAGCAGTTCTTC
.	TRBD1	TRBV4-2	TRBJ2-7	CASSQGDRGIYEQYF	TGTGCCAGCAGCCAAGGGGACAGGGGGATCTACGAGCAGTACTTC
.	TRBD1	TRBV5-6	TRBJ1-4	CASSLQQGGNEKLFF	TGTGCCAGCAGCCTTCAACAGGGGGGTAATGAAAAACTGTTTTTT
.	.	TRBV7-2	TRBJ2-7	CASSSLGVEQYF	TGTGCCAGCAGCTCCCTGGGTGTCGAGCAGTACTTC
.	.	TRBV4-2	TRBJ1-2	CASSQDGRGGSYTF	TGTGCCAGCAGCCAAGATGGTCGGGGGGGTAGCTACACCTTC
few	TRBD2	TRBV27	TRBJ2-7	CASRSPPGRGKSEQYF	TGTGCCAGCAGATCCCCGCCGGGGAGGGGAAAGAGCGAGCAGTACTTC
.	.	TRBV4-2	TRBJ2-1	CASSREQEIAEQFF	TGTGCCAGCAGCCGTGAACAGGAAATAGCTGAGCAGTTCTTC
.	.	TRBV25-1	TRBJ1-1	CASSELPGATEAFF	TGTGCCAGCAGTGAATTACCAGGGGCCACTGAAGCTTTCTTT
.	TRBD1	TRBV7-9	TRBJ1-2	CASSQYGTGRVDYGYTF	TGTGCCAGCAGCCAATACGGGACAGGGAGAGTCGACTATGGCTACACCTTC